The next 25 T cell receptor beta chains were all read from a single sample in a study of blood T cell repertoires in COVID-19. Profiled with immunoSEQ multiplex PCR; TCRdb holds only in-frame clones, not every one. The top ten clones hold 2% to 3% of a sample with roughly 270,000 clones, 75% to 90% of them seen once. The sequenced material came from PBMCs or T cells enriched from blood (not recorded which). The receptors come from a woman aged 45-60 years who had recovered from COVID-19.

Here the CDR3 DNA reads TGTGCTAGTGGGACCTCACTAGCGGGGGCCTACAATGAGCAGTTCTTC. Translated: CASGTSLAGAYNEQFF. This chain connects TRBV12-5 to TRBJ2-1; TRBD2 matches at 11 bases. Germline V gene data show CDR1 as LGHNT and CDR2 as FRNRAP. After removal of 6 bases from V and 2 bases from J, the junction contained 6 bases not matched to a gene. The CDR3 length is 16 residues.

In DNA form, the CDR3 reads TGCAGTGCTAAGGGAGACACTGAAGCTTTCTTT. As protein: CSAKGDTEAFF. The chain has TRBV20-1 and TRBJ1-1; D not certain. V lost 4 bases and J 3 bases, leaving 6 bases between the germline ends. This CDR3 region has 11 residues. The germline CDR1 and CDR2 sequences are DFQATT and SNEGSKA (reference sequence).

This chain uses TRBV6-1 with TRBJ1-6, with D unclear. The CDR3 sequence is 16 residues long. V dropped 3 bases and J dropped 0 bases, with 9 bases sitting between them. Per the germline V gene, CDR1 is MNHNS and CDR2 is SASEGT. The CDR3 region is CASSEAGSSYNSPLHF. The CDR3 DNA sequence: TGTGCCAGCAGTGAGGCGGGGAGCTCCTATAATTCACCCCTCCACTTT.

This rearrangement joins TRBV18 to TRBJ1-4; unclear D gene. Germline V lookup: CDR1 KGHSH, CDR2 LQKENI. The CDR3 loop spans 16 amino acids. V lost 4 bases to trimming and J lost 2 bases, with 14 bases between them. In nucleotides, the CDR3 is TGTGCCAGCTCACGAGATTCGACGGGTACTAATGAAAAACTGTTTTTT. As protein: CASSRDSTGTNEKLFF.

The J gene is TRBJ2-7, the V gene TRBV27; 10 positions match TRBD2. Germline lookup yields CDR1 MNHEY and CDR2 SMNVEV (reference sequence). With V trimmed by 5 bases and J by 2 bases, 9 bases remained unmatched. The CDR3 spans 16 residues. The CDR3, as DNA: TGTGCCAGCAGTACCTCCGGACTAGCGGTGACCTACGAGCAGTACTTC. Amino acids: CASSTSGLAVTYEQYF.

The DNA for the CDR3 is TGTGCCAGCAGCCCCCAGGGCCGGGGGGACTACGAGCAGTACTTC. Encoded protein: CASSPQGRGDYEQYF. The V call is TRBV3-1 (or the pseudogene TRBV3-2), the J call TRBJ2-7; TRBD2 aligns across 7 bases. V trimming: 4 bases; J trimming: 3 bases; junction bases outside the gene matches: 9. Germline V CDR1 and CDR2: LGHDT, YNNKEL (reference sequence). The CDR3 runs 15 residues.

The chain couples TRBV5-8 to TRBJ2-7, with 12 bases aligning to TRBD2. The CDR3 runs to 18 residues. Germline CDR1 reads SGHTS; CDR2 reads YDEGEE. The trim removed 3 bases at V and 0 bases at J, leaving 10 bases unmatched. CDR3 loop: CASSSPGLAGLSSYEQYF. As DNA, the CDR3 is TGTGCCAGCAGCTCACCTGGACTAGCGGGACTAAGCTCCTACGAGCAGTACTTC.

In regard to this clone: One end of the junction fails to match germline, which may point to a read error. The rearrangement uses TRBV6-1 and TRBJ1-2; D is unresolved. CDR3 length: 13 amino acids. The germline gives CDR1 MNHNS, CDR2 SASEGT. The CDR3 nucleotides are TGTGCCAGCCGTGACCCGGGTCTTTATGGCTACACCTTC. Protein product: CASRDPGLYGYTF.

This clone was seen only a few times. Written as DNA, the CDR3 is TGTGCCAGCAGCTTAGCGCAGTTTGGACAGGGAAACCACGAGCAGTACTTC. The encoded protein is CASSLAQFGQGNHEQYF. The chain uses TRBV7-9 and TRBJ2-7, with 8 nucleotides matching TRBD1. V was clipped by 0 bases and J by 5 bases; unmatched bases: 12. The CDR3 spans 17 residues. Germline V CDR1 and CDR2: SEHNR, FQNEAQ (reference sequence).

The chain combines TRBV7-3 with TRBJ1-6, with D uncertain. The CDR3 has 14 amino acids. Germline V gene data show CDR1 as SGHTA and CDR2 as FQGTGA. The V end was cut by 5 bases, the J end by 7 bases, with 12 bases between. This CDR3 is CASSVTPMNSPLHF. CDR3 DNA sequence: TGTGCCAGCAGCGTTACACCAATGAATTCACCCCTCCACTTT.

This clone showed up just a few times. As DNA, the CDR3 is TGTGCCAGCAGCCCCGCCGGGGAGAACACCGGGGAGCTGTTTTTT. Translating it yields CASSPAGENTGELFF. The chain uses TRBV9 and TRBJ2-2, with D possibly being TRBD2 (5 bases). V was cut by 4 bases and J by 1 base, with 11 bases left in between. Germline V gives CDR1 SGDLS, CDR2 YYNGEE. This CDR3 comprises 15 residues. Based on the CDR3 plus reference TRBV9 and TRBJ2-2, the full variable domain is DSGVTQTPKHLITATGQRVTLRCSPRSGDLSVYWYQQSLDQGLQFLIQYYNGEERAKGNILERFSAQQFPDLHSELNLSSLELGDSALYFCASSPAGENTGELFFGEGSRLTVL.

The chain joins TRBV6-5 to TRBJ2-3; 7 bases align to TRBD1. The CDR3 is made up of 15 amino acids. Germline V gene data show CDR1 as MNHEY and CDR2 as SVGAGI. J was trimmed by 1 base and V by 6 bases; bases with no gene match: 7. The CDR3 DNA follows: TGTGCCAGCAGGAGCCAGGGGGATCGCACAGATACGCAGTATTTT. It codes for CASRSQGDRTDTQYF.

The chain uses TRBV28 and TRBJ1-6; TRBD1 is a possible D gene (6 bases). CDR1 and CDR2 from the germline V gene are MDHEN and SYDVKM. Trimming removed 5 bases at V and 0 bases at J, with 8 bases between. This CDR3 has 15 amino acids. DNA for the CDR3: TGTGCCAGCAGTACAGGGAGCTCCTATAATTCACCCCTCCACTTT. Translation gives CASSTGSSYNSPLHF.

The chain is built from TRBV5-6 and TRBJ1-5; TRBD1 is a possible D gene (6 bases). Per the germline V gene, CDR1 is SGHDT and CDR2 is YYEEEE. This CDR3 is built from 15 residues. V was shortened by 4 bases and J by 2 bases, with 13 bases between the two germline ends. Here the CDR3 reads CASSSWGLGNQPQHF. For the CDR3, the DNA is TGTGCCAGCAGCAGTTGGGGGCTTGGCAATCAGCCCCAGCATTTT.

The chain has TRBV6-1 and TRBJ2-7, with 7 bases identical to TRBD2. Trimming removed 2 bases from V and 5 bases from J; junction bases left unmatched: 12. The germline gives CDR1 MNHNS, CDR2 SASEGT. The CDR3 runs to 16 residues. The CDR3 is CASSERGGRALDEQYF. DNA for the CDR3: TGTGCCAGCAGTGAAAGGGGAGGGAGGGCCTTGGACGAGCAGTACTTC.

The chain carries TRBV5-1 and TRBJ1-1; TRBD1 is a possible D gene (6 bases). Germline V gene data show CDR1 as SGHRS and CDR2 as YFSETQ. CDR3 length equals 15 residues. V gave up 3 bases and J gave up 0 bases, with 12 bases separating them. CDR3 coding DNA: TGCGCCAGCAGCTCGCGGACAGCTATGAACACTGAAGCTTTCTTT. It yields the protein CASSSRTAMNTEAFF.

The rearrangement links TRBV5-4 to TRBJ2-3; the D is unclear. The germline V gene has CDR1 SGHNT and CDR2 YYREEE (reference sequence). Trimming cost V 0 bases and J 4 bases, with 15 bases left between them. The CDR3 runs 16 residues. The CDR3 bases are TGTGCCAGCAGCTTGGCAAAAGATCCTCGGGCAGATACGCAGTATTTT. This sequence encodes CASSLAKDPRADTQYF.

The chain carries TRBV7-2 and TRBJ2-2; 10 bases are shared with TRBD1. V dropped 1 base and J dropped 4; count of bases not matched to a gene: 12. This CDR3 contains 19 residues. Germline CDR1 is SGHTA and CDR2 is FQGNSA. CDR3 sequence reads: CASSLVGTGARLATGELFF. The CDR3 nucleotides read TGTGCCAGCAGCTTAGTGGGGACAGGGGCTCGGTTGGCCACCGGGGAGCTGTTTTTT.

V gene TRBV7-9 combines with J gene TRBJ1-2; D ambiguous. Germline V lookup: CDR1 SEHNR, CDR2 FQNEAQ (reference sequence). Deletions cut 2 bases from V and 8 bases from J, with 12 bases between. CDR3 length: 13 amino acids. This CDR3 is CASSLMAEAGYTF. The CDR3 coding sequence is TGTGCCAGCAGCTTAATGGCGGAAGCAGGCTACACCTTC.

CDR3 protein: CATHPRGTGNSPLHF. The CDR3 DNA reads as TGTGCCACCCACCCGCGCGGGACAGGTAATTCACCCCTCCACTTT. This rearrangement joins TRBV19 to TRBJ1-6, with 8 nucleotides matching TRBD1. V trimming: 10 bases; J trimming: 6 bases; junction bases outside the gene matches: 11. Germline V gene data show CDR1 as LNHDA and CDR2 as SQIVND (reference sequence). The CDR3 loop spans 15 amino acids.

The chain carries TRBV6-4 and TRBJ2-1, with TRBD2 identical over 7 bases. Germline V gene lookup returns CDR1 MRHNA and CDR2 SNTAGT. The CDR3 runs 15 residues. Germline trimming cut 4 bases from V and 7 bases from J; bases unmatched to any gene: 10. CDR3 loop: CASSVEGGSGNEQFF. The CDR3 nucleotides read TGTGCCAGCAGTGTGGAAGGCGGGAGTGGAAATGAGCAGTTCTTC.

The V and J genes are TRBV28 and TRBJ1-4; 9 bases align to TRBD1. Germline V gene lookup returns CDR1 MDHEN and CDR2 SYDVKM. This CDR3 has 18 residues. The V and J ends lost 4 bases and 8 bases, in that order; junction bases with no gene match: 17. Here the CDR3 reads CASSYSTGGSKVGEKLFF. Here the CDR3 DNA reads TGTGCCAGCAGTTATTCGACAGGGGGTTCTAAAGTGGGCGAAAAACTGTTTTTT.

This rearrangement joins TRBV4-2 to TRBJ2-1, with D possibly being TRBD2 (6 bases). The germline V gene encodes CDR1 LGHNA and CDR2 YNFKEQ. The CDR3 is made up of 13 amino acids. V dropped 2 bases and J dropped 8 bases, with 10 bases sitting between them. CDR3 nucleotides: TGTGCCAGCAGCCAATCGACTAGTCATGAGCAGTTCTTC. This gives the protein CASSQSTSHEQFF.

This chain connects TRBV21-1 to TRBJ2-3; no check of the table's D call, TRBD1, against the DNA was made. TRBV21-1 is an annotated pseudogene. The CDR3 covers 20 residues. The CDR3 sequence: CASSKGSPMTGIVDTDTQYF. Written as DNA, the CDR3 is TGTGCCAGCAGCAAAGGATCCCCTATGACAGGAATCGTTGACACAGATACGCAGTATTTT.

The genes are TRBV27 and TRBJ2-3; TRBD1 matches at 7 bases. The CDR3 sequence is 14 residues long. Per germline, CDR1 MNHEY and CDR2 SMNVEV (reference sequence). Trimming removed 5 bases from V and 3 bases from J; junction bases left unmatched: 5. The CDR3 DNA reads as TGTGCCAGCAGTATAAGGACAGGAACAGATACGCAGTATTTT. This codes for CASSIRTGTDTQYF.